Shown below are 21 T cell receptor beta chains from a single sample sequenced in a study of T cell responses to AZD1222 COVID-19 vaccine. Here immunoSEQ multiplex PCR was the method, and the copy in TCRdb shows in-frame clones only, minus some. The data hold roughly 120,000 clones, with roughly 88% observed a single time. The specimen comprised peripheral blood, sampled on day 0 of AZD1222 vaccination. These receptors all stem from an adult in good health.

This CDR3 reads CASSLAGGRISGEQFF. CDR3 coding DNA: TGTGCCAGCAGCTTAGCCGGGGGTCGGATTTCGGGGGAGCAGTTCTTC. The chain has TRBV7-8 and TRBJ2-1; TRBD2 is a possible D gene (6 bases). The V end was cut by 0 bases, the J end by 10 bases, with 19 bases between. The germline CDR1 and CDR2 sequences are SGHVS and FQNEAQ. The CDR3 covers 16 residues.

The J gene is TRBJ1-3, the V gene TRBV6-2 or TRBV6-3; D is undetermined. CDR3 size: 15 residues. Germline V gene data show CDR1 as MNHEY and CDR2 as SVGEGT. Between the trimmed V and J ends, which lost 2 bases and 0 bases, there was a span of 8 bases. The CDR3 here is CASSYGHGSGNTIYF. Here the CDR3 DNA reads TGTGCCAGCAGTTACGGGCACGGCTCTGGAAACACCATATATTTT.

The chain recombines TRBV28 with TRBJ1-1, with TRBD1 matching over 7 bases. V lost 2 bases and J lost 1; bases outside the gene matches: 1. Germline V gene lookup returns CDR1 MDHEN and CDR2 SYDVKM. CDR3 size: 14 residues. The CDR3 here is CASSLRGPNTEAFF. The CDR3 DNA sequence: TGTGCCAGCAGTTTAAGGGGGCCGAACACTGAAGCTTTCTTT. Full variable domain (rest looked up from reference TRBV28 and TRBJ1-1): DVKVTQSSRYLVKRTGEKVFLECVQDMDHENMFWYRQDPGLGLRLIYFSYDVKMKEKGDIPEGYSVSREKKERFSLILESASTNQTSMYLCASSLRGPNTEAFFGQGTRLTVV.

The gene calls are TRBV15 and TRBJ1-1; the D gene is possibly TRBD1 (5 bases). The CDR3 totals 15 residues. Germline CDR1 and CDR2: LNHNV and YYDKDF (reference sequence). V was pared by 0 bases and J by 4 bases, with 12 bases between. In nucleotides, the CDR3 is TGTGCCACCAGCAGAGATTTTAGCAGGGCCACTGAAGCTTTCTTT. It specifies CATSRDFSRATEAFF. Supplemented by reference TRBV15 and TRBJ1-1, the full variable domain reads DAMVIQNPRYQVTQFGKPVTLSCSQTLNHNVMYWYQQKSSQAPKLLFHYYDKDFNNEADTPDNFQSRRPNTSFCFLDIRSPGLGDTAMYLCATSRDFSRATEAFFGQGTRLTVV.

This chain's CDR3 is CASSPTSGGYEQYF. In DNA, the CDR3 is TGTGCCAGCAGCCCAACTTCAGGGGGGTACGAGCAGTACTTC. V usage is TRBV27 and J usage is TRBJ2-7; a weak D match, TRBD1 (7 bases). V was cut by 6 bases and J by 4 bases, with 16 bases left in between. This CDR3 is built from 14 residues. Germline V gene data show CDR1 as MNHEY and CDR2 as SMNVEV (reference sequence).

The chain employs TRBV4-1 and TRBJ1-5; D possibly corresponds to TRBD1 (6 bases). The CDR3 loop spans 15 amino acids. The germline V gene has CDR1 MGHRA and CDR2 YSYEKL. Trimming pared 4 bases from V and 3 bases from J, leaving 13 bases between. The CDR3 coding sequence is TGCGCCAGCAGCCTACAGTGGGGGCCCAATCAGCCCCAGCATTTT. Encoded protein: CASSLQWGPNQPQHF.

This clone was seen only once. The CDR3 sequence is CATSDMGDRVFSGANVLTF. The CDR3 DNA reads TGTGCCACCAGTGATATGGGGGACAGGGTCTTCTCTGGGGCCAACGTCCTGACTTTC. The V gene is TRBV24-1, the J gene TRBJ2-6; TRBD1 aligns across 9 bases. V dropped 3 bases and J dropped 0; count of bases not matched to a gene: 8. This CDR3 has 19 amino acids. Germline CDR1 reads KGHDR; CDR2 reads SFDVKD.

The CDR3 DNA reads as TGTGCCAGCAGTCCAGGGGGCGTGACCTATGGCTACACCTTC. Translated: CASSPGGVTYGYTF. The chain couples TRBV7-2 to TRBJ1-2; 8 nucleotides agree with TRBD1. Trimming removed 6 bases from V and 4 bases from J; junction bases left unmatched: 7. Looked up from germline, CDR1 is SGHTA and CDR2 is FQGNSA. This CDR3 spans 14 amino acids.

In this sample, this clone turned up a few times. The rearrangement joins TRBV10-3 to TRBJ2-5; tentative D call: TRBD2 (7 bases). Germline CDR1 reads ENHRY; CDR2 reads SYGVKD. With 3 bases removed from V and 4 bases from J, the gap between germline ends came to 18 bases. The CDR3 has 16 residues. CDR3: CAISDSARGARETQYF. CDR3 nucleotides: TGTGCCATCAGTGACTCCGCCCGGGGGGCGCGAGAGACCCAGTACTTC.

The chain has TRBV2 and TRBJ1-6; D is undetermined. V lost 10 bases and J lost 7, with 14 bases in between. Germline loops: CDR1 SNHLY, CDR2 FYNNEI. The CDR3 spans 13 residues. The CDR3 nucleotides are TGTGCCACCCTCCGGAGGACGAATTCACCCCTCCACTTT. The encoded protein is CATLRRTNSPLHF.

The CDR3 protein is CSAARGLEQYF. For the CDR3, the DNA is TGCAGTGCTGCCCGCGGGCTTGAGCAGTACTTC. The rearrangement links TRBV20-1 to TRBJ2-7; perhaps TRBD2 as D (5 bases). The CDR3 length is 11 residues. V was pared by 5 bases and J by 7 bases, with 12 bases between. The germline gives CDR1 DFQATT, CDR2 SNEGSKA (reference sequence).

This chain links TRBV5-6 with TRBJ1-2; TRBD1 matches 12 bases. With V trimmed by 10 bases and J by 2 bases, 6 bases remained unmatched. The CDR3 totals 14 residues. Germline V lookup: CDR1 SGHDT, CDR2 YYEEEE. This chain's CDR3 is CAGDRGRENYGYTF. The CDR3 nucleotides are TGTGCCGGGGACAGGGGGCGCGAAAACTATGGCTACACCTTC.

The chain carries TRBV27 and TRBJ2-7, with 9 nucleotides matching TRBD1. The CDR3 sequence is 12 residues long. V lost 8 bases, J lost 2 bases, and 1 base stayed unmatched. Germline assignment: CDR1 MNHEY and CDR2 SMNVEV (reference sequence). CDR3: CASRQGAYEQYF. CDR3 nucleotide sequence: TGTGCCAGCCGACAGGGGGCCTACGAGCAGTACTTC.

The CDR3 sequence: CASSLLPQETQYF. In DNA form, the CDR3 reads TGTGCCAGCAGTTTATTGCCCCAAGAGACCCAGTACTTC. V and J are TRBV12-3 or TRBV12-4 and TRBJ2-5; D is ambiguous. The CDR3 is made up of 13 amino acids. The V end was cut by 2 bases, the J end by 1 base, with 5 bases between.

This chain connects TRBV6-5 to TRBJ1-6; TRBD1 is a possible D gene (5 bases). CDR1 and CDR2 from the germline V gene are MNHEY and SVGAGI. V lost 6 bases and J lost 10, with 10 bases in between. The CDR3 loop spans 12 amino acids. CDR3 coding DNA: TGTGCCAGCAGGGGGGGTGACTCACCCCTCCACTTT. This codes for CASRGGDSPLHF.

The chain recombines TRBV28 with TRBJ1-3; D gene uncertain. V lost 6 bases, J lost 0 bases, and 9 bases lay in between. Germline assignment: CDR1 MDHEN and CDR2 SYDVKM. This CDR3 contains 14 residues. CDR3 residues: CASRLRLSGNTIYF. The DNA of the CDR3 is TGTGCCAGCAGGCTCCGACTCTCTGGAAACACCATATATTTT. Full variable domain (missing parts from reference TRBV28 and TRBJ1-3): DVKVTQSSRYLVKRTGEKVFLECVQDMDHENMFWYRQDPGLGLRLIYFSYDVKMKEKGDIPEGYSVSREKKERFSLILESASTNQTSMYLCASRLRLSGNTIYFGEGSWLTVV.

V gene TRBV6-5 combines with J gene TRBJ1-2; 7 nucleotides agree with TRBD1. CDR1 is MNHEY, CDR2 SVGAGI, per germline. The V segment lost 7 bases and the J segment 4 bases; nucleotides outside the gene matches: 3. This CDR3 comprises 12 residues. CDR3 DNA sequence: TGTGCCAGCAACAGGGACAGCTATGGCTACACCTTC. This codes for CASNRDSYGYTF.

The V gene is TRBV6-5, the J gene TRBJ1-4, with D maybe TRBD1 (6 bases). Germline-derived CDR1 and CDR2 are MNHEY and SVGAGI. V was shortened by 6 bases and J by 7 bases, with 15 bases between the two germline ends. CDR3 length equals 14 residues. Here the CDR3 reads CASSPRGASEKLFF. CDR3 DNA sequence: TGTGCCAGCAGCCCACGGGGGGCATCTGAAAAACTGTTTTTT.

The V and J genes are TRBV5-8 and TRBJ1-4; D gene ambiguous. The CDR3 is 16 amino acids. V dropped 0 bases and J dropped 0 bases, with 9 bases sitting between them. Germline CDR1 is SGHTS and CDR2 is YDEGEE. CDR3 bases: TGTGCCAGCAGCTTGGAATATGCTGCAACTAATGAAAAACTGTTTTTT. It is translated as CASSLEYAATNEKLFF.

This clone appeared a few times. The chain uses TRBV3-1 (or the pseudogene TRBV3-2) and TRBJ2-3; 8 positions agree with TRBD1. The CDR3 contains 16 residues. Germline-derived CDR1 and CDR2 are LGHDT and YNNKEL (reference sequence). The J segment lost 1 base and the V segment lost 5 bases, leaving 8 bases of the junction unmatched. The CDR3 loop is CASSARQGSGTDTQYF. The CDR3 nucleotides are TGTGCCAGCAGCGCCAGACAGGGGTCGGGCACAGATACGCAGTATTTT.

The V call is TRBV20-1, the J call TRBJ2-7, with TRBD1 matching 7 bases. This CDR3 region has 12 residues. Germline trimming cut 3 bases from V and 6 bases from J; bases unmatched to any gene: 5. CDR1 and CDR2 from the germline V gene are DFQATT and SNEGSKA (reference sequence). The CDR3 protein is CSASGDSTEQYF. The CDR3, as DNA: TGCAGTGCTAGTGGGGACAGCACCGAGCAGTACTTC.